The entry below gives a single TCR beta chain sequence along with its context. The V and J ends lost 5 bases and 1 base respectively, with 14 bases between them. The CDR3 loop spans 15 amino acids. Germline V gene sequence: CDR1 SGHVS, CDR2 FNYEAQ. Sequencing was performed with immunoSEQ multiplex PCR; in TCRdb, only in-frame clones are kept and a portion is missing. The sample has around 4,000 clones, over 95% seen once. These data come from a study of naive CD8 T cells in extremely preterm neonates. The chain recombines TRBV7-6 with TRBJ1-1; weak D call: TRBD1 (5 bases). The receptor was derived from a human donor in good health. The sample taken for sequencing was naive CD8+ T cells from blood. This chain's CDR3 is CASSPGWGGNTEAFF. As DNA, the CDR3 is TGTGCCAGCAGCCCCGGGTGGGGCGGGAACACTGAAGCTTTCTTT.